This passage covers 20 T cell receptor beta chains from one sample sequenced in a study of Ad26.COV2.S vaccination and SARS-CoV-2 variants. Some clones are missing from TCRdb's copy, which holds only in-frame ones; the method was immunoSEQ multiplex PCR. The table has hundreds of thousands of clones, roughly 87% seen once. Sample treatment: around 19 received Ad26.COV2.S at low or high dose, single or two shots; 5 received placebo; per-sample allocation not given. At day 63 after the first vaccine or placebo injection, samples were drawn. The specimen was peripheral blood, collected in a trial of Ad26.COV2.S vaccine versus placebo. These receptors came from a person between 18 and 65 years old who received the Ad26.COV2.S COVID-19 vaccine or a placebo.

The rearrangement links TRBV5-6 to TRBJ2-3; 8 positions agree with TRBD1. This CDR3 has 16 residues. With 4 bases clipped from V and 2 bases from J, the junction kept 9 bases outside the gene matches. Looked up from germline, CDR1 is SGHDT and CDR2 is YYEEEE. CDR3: CASSPDGQGYTDTQYF. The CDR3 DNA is TGTGCCAGCAGCCCGGATGGACAGGGATACACAGATACGCAGTATTTT.

CDR3 sequence (DNA): TGTGCCAGCAGTTTAGACAGGGGGAACACTGAAGCTTTCTTT. Protein product: CASSLDRGNTEAFF. The chain combines TRBV6-5 with TRBJ1-1; 8 nucleotides line up with TRBD1. The CDR3 covers 14 residues. The J segment lost 1 base and the V segment lost 4 bases, leaving 2 bases of the junction unmatched. In germline, CDR1 is MNHEY, CDR2 SVGAGI.

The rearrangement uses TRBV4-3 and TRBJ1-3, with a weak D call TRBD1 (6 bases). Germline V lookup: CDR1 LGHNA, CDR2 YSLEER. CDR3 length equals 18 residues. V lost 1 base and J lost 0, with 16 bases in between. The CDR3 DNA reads TGCGCCAGCAGCCAAGTCTACGGGGGGGCCAGCTCTGGAAACACCATATATTTT. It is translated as CASSQVYGGASSGNTIYF.

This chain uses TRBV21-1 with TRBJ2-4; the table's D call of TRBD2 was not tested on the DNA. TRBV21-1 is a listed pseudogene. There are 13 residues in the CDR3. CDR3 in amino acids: CALGEGTKNIQYF. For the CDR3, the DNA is TGTGCCCTCGGGGAGGGGACCAAAAACATTCAGTACTTC.

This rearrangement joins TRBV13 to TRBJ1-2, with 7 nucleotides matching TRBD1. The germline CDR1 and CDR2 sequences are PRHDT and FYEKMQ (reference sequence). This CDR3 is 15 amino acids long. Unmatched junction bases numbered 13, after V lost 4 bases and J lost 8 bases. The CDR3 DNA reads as TGTGCCAGCAGCTCCGGACAGGTTCCCCCCAAGGGCTACACCTTC. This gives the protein CASSSGQVPPKGYTF.

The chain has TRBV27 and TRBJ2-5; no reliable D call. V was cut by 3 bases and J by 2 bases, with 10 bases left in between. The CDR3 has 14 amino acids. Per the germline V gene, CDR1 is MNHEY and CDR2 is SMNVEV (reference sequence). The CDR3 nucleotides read TGTGCCAGCAGTTTCTGGGGTTATCAAGAGACCCAGTACTTC. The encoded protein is CASSFWGYQETQYF.

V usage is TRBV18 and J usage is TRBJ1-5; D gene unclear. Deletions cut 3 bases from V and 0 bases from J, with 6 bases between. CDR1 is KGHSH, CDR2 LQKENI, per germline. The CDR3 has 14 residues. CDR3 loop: CASSPGVSNQPQHF. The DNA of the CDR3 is TGTGCCAGCTCACCTGGGGTTAGCAATCAGCCCCAGCATTTT.

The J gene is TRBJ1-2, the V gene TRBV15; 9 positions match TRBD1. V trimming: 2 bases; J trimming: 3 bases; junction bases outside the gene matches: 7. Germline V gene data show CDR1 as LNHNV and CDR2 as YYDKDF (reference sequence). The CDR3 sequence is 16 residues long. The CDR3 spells CATSRSWTGVHYGYTF. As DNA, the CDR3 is TGTGCCACCAGCAGATCCTGGACAGGGGTTCACTATGGCTACACCTTC.

The CDR3 sequence is CASSASLTGTEAFF. CDR3 sequence (DNA): TGTGCCAGCAGCGCATCCTTAACAGGCACTGAAGCTTTCTTT. This chain links TRBV9 with TRBJ1-1; possibly TRBD1 for D (5 bases). The CDR3 has 14 amino acids. Germline assignment: CDR1 SGDLS and CDR2 YYNGEE. The V gene lost 3 bases and the J gene lost 4 bases, with 13 bases spanning the gap.

The CDR3 DNA follows: TGCAGCGTTGAAGGGTCCAGGGGTGGCCGGGGGAGAGCTTTCTTT. Protein sequence: CSVEGSRGGRGRAFF. This chain connects TRBV29-1 to TRBJ1-1, with D possibly matching TRBD1 (6 bases). Per the germline V gene, CDR1 is SQVTM and CDR2 is ANQGSEA. V lost 1 base to trimming and J lost 10 bases, with 22 bases between them. The CDR3 runs to 15 residues.

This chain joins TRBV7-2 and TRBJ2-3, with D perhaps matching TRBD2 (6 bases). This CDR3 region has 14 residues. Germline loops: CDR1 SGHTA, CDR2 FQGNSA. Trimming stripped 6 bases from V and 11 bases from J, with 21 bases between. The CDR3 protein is CASSPDPTHGGQYF. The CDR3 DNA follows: TGTGCCAGCAGTCCGGACCCGACCCACGGGGGGCAGTATTTT.

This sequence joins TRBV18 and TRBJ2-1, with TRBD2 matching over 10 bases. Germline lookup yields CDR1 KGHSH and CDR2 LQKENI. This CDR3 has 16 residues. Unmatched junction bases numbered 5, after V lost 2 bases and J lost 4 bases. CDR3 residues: CASSPYLAGAYNEQFF. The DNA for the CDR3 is TGTGCCAGCTCACCATACCTAGCGGGGGCGTACAATGAGCAGTTCTTC.

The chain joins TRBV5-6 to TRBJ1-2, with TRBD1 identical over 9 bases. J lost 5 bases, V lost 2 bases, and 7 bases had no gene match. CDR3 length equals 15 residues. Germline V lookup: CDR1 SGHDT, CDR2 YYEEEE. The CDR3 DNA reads TGTGCCAGCAGCTTTGGGGCACAGGGGGCGTATGGCTACACCTTC. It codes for CASSFGAQGAYGYTF.

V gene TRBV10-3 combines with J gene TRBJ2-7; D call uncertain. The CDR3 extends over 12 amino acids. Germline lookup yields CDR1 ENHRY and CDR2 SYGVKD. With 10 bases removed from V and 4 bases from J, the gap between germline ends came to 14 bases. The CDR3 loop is CATEDSRYEQYV. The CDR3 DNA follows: TGTGCCACCGAGGATTCAAGGTACGAGCAGTACGTC.

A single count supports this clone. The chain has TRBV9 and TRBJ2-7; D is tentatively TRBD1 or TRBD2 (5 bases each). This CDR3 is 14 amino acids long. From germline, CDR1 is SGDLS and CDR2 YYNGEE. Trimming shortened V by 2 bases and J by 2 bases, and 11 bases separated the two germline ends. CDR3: CASSVGTEAYEQYF. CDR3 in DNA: TGTGCCAGCAGCGTCGGGACCGAAGCCTACGAGCAGTACTTC.

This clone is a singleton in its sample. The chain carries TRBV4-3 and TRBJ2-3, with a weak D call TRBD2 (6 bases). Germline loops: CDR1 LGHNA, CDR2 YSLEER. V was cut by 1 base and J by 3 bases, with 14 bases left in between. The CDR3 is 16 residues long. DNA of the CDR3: TGCGCCAGCAGCCAAGTGCTGGGGGGAAGGACAGATACGCAGTATTTT. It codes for CASSQVLGGRTDTQYF.

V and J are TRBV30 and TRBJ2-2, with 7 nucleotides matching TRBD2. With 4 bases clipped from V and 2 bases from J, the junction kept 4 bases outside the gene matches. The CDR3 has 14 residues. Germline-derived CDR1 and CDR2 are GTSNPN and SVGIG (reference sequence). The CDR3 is CAWKSGINTGELFF. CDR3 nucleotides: TGTGCCTGGAAAAGCGGGATCAACACCGGGGAGCTGTTTTTT.

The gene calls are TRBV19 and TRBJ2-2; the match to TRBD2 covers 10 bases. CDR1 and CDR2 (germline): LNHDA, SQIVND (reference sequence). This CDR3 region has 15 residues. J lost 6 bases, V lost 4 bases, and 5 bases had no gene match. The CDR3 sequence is CASSNLAGVAGELFF. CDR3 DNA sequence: TGTGCCAGTAGTAATCTAGCGGGAGTTGCCGGGGAGCTGTTTTTT.

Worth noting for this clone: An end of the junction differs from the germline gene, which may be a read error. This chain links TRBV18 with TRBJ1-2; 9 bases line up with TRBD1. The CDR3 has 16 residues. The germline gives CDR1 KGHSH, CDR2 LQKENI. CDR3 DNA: TGTGCCAGCTCACGCGGGACAGGGTATTCTAAATATGGCTACACCTTC. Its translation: CASSRGTGYSKYGYTF.

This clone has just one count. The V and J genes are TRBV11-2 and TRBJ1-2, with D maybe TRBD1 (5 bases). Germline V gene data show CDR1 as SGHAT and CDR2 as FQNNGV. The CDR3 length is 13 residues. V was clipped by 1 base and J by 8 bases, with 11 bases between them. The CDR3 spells CASSLVGPGGYTF. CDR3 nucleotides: TGTGCCAGCAGCTTAGTGGGGCCAGGGGGCTACACCTTC.